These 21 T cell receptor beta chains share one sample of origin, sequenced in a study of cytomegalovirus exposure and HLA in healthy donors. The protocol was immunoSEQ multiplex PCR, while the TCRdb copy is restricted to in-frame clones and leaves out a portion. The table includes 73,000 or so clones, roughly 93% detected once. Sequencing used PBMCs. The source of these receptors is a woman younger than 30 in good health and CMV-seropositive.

CDR3 DNA sequence: TGTGCCAGCAGTTCCCCGGGACAGGGGGCGCGGGTGTGGGGCTACACCTTC. Translating gives CASSSPGQGARVWGYTF. The V and J genes are TRBV28 and TRBJ1-2, with 12 bases lining up with TRBD1. This CDR3 is 17 amino acids long. The junction had 14 bases not matched to a gene; V was cut back by 4 bases and J by 8 bases. Germline V gene sequence: CDR1 MDHEN, CDR2 SYDVKM.

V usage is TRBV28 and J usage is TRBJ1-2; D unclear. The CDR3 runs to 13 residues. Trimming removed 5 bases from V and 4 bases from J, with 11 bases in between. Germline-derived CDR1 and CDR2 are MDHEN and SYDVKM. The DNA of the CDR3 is TGTGCCAGCAGTCTCCGCAAGCTCTATGGCTACACCTTC. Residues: CASSLRKLYGYTF.

The CDR3 region is CASSLSSVETQYF. Written as DNA, the CDR3 is TGTGCCAGCAGTTTATCGTCAGTGGAGACCCAGTACTTC. This chain connects TRBV28 to TRBJ2-5, with D unresolved. Germline CDR1 is MDHEN and CDR2 is SYDVKM. V gave up 1 base and J gave up 5 bases, with 8 bases separating them. This CDR3 comprises 13 residues.

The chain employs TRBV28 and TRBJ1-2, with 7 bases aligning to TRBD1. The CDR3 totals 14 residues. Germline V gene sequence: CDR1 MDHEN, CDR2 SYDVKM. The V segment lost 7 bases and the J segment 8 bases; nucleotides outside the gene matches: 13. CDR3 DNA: TGTGCCAGCACCGTGACAGGGACGGCGGAGGGCTACACCTTC. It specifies CASTVTGTAEGYTF.

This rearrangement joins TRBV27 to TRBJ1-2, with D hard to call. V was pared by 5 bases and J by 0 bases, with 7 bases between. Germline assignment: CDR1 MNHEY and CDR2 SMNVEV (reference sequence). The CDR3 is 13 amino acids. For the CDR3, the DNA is TGTGCCAGCAGTCTAACAGCTAACTATGGCTACACCTTC. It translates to CASSLTANYGYTF.

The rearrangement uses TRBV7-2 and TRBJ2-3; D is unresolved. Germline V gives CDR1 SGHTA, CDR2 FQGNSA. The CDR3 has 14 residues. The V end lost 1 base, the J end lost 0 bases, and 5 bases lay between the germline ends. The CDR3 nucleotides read TGTGCCAGCAGCTTAGTCGTTAGCACAGATACGCAGTATTTT. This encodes CASSLVVSTDTQYF.

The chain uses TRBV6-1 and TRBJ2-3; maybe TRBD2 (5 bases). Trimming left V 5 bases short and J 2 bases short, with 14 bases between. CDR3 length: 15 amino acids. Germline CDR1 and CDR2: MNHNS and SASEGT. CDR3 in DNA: TGTGCCAGCAGTTTTGTAAGCGGAGTCACAGATACGCAGTATTTT. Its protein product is CASSFVSGVTDTQYF.

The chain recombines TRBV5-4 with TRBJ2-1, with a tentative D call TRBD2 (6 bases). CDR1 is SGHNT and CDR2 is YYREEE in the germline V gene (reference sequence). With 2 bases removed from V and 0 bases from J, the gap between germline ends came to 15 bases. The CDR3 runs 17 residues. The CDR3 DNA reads TGTGCCAGCAGCTTTGTAAAGACGACTAGCTCCTACAATGAGCAGTTCTTC. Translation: CASSFVKTTSSYNEQFF.

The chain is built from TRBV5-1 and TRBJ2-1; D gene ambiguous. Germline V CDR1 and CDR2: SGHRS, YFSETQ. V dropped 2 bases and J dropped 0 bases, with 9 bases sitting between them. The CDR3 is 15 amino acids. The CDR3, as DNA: TGCGCCAGCAGCTTTGACTCCACCTCCTACAATGAGCAGTTCTTC. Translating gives CASSFDSTSYNEQFF.

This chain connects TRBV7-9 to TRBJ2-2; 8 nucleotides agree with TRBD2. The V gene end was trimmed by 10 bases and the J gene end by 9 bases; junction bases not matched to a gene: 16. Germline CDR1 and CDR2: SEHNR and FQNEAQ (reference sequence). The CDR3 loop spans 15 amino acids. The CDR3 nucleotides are TGTGCCACACTTTGGACAGCGGGAGTATACAGGGAGCTGTTTTTT. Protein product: CATLWTAGVYRELFF.

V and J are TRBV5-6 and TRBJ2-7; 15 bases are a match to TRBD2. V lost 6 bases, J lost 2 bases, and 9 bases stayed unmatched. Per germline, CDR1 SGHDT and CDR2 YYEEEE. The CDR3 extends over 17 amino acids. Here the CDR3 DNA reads TGTGCCAGCAACCAGGGACTAGCGGGAGGCAAAACCTACGAGCAGTACTTC. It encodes CASNQGLAGGKTYEQYF.

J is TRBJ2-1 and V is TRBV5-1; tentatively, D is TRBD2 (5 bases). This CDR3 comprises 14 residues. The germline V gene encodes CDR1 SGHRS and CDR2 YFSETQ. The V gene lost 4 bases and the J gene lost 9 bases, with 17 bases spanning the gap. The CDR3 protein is CASSADYYQREQFF. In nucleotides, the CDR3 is TGCGCCAGCAGCGCAGACTACTATCAGCGTGAGCAGTTCTTC.

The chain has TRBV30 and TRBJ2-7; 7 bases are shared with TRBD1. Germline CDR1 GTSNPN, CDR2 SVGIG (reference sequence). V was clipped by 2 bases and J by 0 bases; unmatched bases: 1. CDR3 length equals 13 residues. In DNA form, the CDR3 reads TGTGCCTGGAGTCGGGACAGCTCCTACGAGCAGTACTTC. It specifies CAWSRDSSYEQYF.

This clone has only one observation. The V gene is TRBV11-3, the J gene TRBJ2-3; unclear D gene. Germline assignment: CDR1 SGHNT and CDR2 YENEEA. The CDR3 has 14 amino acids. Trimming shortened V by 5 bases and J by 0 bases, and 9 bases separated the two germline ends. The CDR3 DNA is TGTGCCAGCAGCCCTGGCAGAAGCACAGATACGCAGTATTTT. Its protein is CASSPGRSTDTQYF.

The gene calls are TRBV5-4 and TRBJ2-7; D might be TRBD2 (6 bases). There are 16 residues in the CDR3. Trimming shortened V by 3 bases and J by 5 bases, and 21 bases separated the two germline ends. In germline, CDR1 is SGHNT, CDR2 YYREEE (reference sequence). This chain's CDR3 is CASSSWRDLRLDEQYF. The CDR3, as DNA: TGTGCCAGCAGCTCGTGGAGGGATCTCCGGTTGGACGAGCAGTACTTC.

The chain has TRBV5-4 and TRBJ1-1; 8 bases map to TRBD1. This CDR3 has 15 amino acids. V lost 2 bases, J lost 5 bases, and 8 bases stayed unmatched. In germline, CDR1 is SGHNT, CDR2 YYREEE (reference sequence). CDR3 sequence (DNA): TGTGCCAGCAGCTTAACATCCGGACAGGGAACTGAAGCTTTCTTT. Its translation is CASSLTSGQGTEAFF.

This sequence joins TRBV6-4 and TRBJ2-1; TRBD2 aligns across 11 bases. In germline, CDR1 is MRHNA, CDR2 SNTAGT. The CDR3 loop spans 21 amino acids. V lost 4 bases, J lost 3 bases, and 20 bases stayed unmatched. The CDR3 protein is CASSASGAGRPTSGDYNEQFF. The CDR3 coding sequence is TGTGCCAGCAGTGCCTCCGGGGCGGGAAGACCGACTAGCGGGGACTACAATGAGCAGTTCTTC.

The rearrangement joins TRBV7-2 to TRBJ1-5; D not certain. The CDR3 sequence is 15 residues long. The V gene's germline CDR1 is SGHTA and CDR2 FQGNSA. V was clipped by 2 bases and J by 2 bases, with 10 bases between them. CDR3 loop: CASSLQGSGNQPQHF. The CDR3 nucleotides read TGTGCCAGCAGCTTACAAGGGAGCGGCAATCAGCCCCAGCATTTT.

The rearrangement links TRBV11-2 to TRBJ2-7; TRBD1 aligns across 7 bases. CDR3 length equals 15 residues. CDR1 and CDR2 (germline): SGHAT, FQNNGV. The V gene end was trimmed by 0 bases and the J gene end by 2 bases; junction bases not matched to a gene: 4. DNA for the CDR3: TGTGCCAGCAGCTTAGACAGGGGGAATGCCTACGAGCAGTACTTC. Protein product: CASSLDRGNAYEQYF.

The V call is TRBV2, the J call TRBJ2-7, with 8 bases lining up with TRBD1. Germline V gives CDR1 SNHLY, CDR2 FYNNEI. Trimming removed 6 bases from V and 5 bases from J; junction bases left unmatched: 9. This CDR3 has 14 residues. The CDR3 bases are TGTGCCAGCAGGAAGGACAGGGTAGCGGACGAGCAGTACTTC. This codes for CASRKDRVADEQYF.

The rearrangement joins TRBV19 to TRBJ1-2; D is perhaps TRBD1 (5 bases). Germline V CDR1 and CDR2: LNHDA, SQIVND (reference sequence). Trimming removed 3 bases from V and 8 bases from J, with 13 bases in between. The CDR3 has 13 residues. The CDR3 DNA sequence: TGTGCCAGTAGTATCCTGGGACTTCGAGGCTACACCTTC. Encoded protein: CASSILGLRGYTF.